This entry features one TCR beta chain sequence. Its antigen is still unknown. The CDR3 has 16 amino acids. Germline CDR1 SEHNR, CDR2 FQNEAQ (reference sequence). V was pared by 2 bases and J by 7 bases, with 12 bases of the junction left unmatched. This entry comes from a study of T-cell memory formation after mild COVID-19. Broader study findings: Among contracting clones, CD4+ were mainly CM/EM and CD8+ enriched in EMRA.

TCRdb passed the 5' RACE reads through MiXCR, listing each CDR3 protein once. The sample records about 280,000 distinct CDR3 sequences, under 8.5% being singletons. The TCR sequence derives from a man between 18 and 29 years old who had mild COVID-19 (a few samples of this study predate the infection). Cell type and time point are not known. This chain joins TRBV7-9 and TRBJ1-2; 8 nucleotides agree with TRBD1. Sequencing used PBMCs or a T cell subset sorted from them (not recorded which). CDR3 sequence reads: CASSLRRDRGPTGYTF. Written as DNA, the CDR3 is TGTGCCAGCAGCTTACGCCGAGACAGGGGACCAACTGGCTACACCTTC.